The text below deals with one T cell receptor beta chain. The sample belongs to a study of technical replicates of blood from a handful of donors. CDR1 is SGHRS and CDR2 is YFSETQ in the germline V gene. V was trimmed by 2 bases and J by 0 bases, leaving 8 bases between them. The CDR3 loop spans 14 amino acids. This table comes from immunoSEQ multiplex PCR, and its TCRdb copy is limited to in-frame clones, with some not included. The repertoire holds some 85,000 clones, just under 95% seen once, with 0.39% in the top ten. The origin of this receptor is a human donor in good health. The sequenced sample consisted of T cells isolated from PBMCs. The J gene is TRBJ2-5, the V gene TRBV5-1; D is uncertain. The CDR3 protein is CASSFRLYQETQYF. The CDR3 DNA sequence: TGCGCCAGCAGCTTTCGTTTGTACCAAGAGACCCAGTACTTC.